This T cell receptor (beta chain) was sequenced in a study of blood T cells in healthy people across ages. Study-wide results and limits: Greater diversity and more naive CD4+ cells were seen in long-lived donors than in aged donors. Diversity figures based on one million T cells were deemed too low.

This clonotype was seen a single time. What it recognizes is unknown. With a J-beta primer mix and a sample-barcoded 5' primer, a second PCR ran 7 to 11 cycles. Researchers report that each sample yielded at least 3 million CDR3-containing paired-end reads. TCRdb independently ran MiXCR on the 5' RACE reads; one entry per CDR3 protein. The sample includes about 1.6 million distinct CDR3 sequences, roughly 30% of them seen just once. The receptor was isolated from a woman between 25 and 40 years old in good health. Sequencing input: blood.

The CDR3 DNA is TGTGCCAGCAGCCGAGAGCACGGGGAGCAGTACTTC. This translates into CASSREHGEQYF. V usage is TRBV3-1 and J usage is TRBJ2-4, with a tentative D call TRBD2 (5 bases). The CDR3 is made up of 12 amino acids. CDR1 LGHDT and CDR2 YNNKEL come from the germline V gene (reference sequence). Trimming stripped 4 bases from V and 13 bases from J, with 14 bases between.